Below are 27 T cell receptor beta chains sequenced from a single sample in a study of glioma-infiltrating T cells after dendritic cell vaccination. Profiling relied on immunoSEQ multiplex PCR, and the TCRdb table lists in-frame clones only, not all of them. Among 71,000 or so clones, about 86% were seen once, and the ten largest hold around 8%. The material was blood, obtained before dendritic cell vaccination. The receptor set was obtained from a human donor with glioblastoma.

This chain joins TRBV19 and TRBJ1-1, with D perhaps TRBD1 (5 bases). Per germline, CDR1 LNHDA and CDR2 SQIVND (reference sequence). Trimming took off 5 bases at V and 0 bases at J, with 19 bases between the two ends. The CDR3 consists of 17 residues. CDR3 coding DNA: TGTGCCAGTAGTTCCCCACTCAGACAGAGACTGAACACTGAAGCTTTCTTT. It codes for CASSSPLRQRLNTEAFF. The full variable domain, rest sourced from reference TRBV19 and TRBJ1-1, is DGGITQSPKYLFRKEGQNVTLSCEQNLNHDAMYWYRQDPGQGLRLIYYSQIVNDFQKGDIAEGYSVSREKKESFPLTVTSAQKNPTAFYLCASSSPLRQRLNTEAFFGQGTRLTVV.

V usage is TRBV11-3 and J usage is TRBJ2-7; TRBD1 matches at 9 bases. J lost 1 base, V lost 5 bases, and 6 bases had no gene match. CDR1 is SGHNT, CDR2 YENEEA, per germline. This CDR3 region has 15 residues. The CDR3 sequence is CASSAPGTGSYEQYF. The CDR3 DNA sequence: TGTGCCAGCAGCGCCCCCGGGACAGGGTCCTACGAGCAGTACTTC. Full variable domain (missing parts from reference TRBV11-3 and TRBJ2-7): EAGVVQSPRYKIIEKKQPVAFWCNPISGHNTLYWYLQNLGQGPELLIRYENEEAVDDSQLPKDRFSAERLKGVDSTLKIQPAELGDSAVYLCASSAPGTGSYEQYFGPGTRLTVT.

CDR3 protein: CASSPRTVSYNEQFF. The CDR3 region has the DNA TGTGCCAGCAGCCCTCGGACTGTCTCCTACAATGAGCAGTTCTTC. The chain has TRBV11-3 and TRBJ2-1; possibly TRBD2 for D (5 bases). The germline CDR1 and CDR2 sequences are SGHNT and YENEEA. Trimming cost V 5 bases and J 0 bases, with 11 bases left between them. The CDR3 loop spans 15 amino acids.

This clone has a handful of counts. The CDR3 DNA reads as TGTGCCAGCAGCCCCCGTTTAGATACGCAGTATTTT. This codes for CASSPRLDTQYF. The chain joins TRBV9 to TRBJ2-3; D not certain. Trimming took 4 bases from V and 5 from J, leaving 8 bases between them. Germline CDR1 is SGDLS and CDR2 is YYNGEE. The CDR3 is 12 amino acids.

This clone has only a few counts. The chain has TRBV10-1 and TRBJ2-7; 10 bases are a match to TRBD2. The germline V gene encodes CDR1 WNHNN and CDR2 SYGVQD (reference sequence). CDR3 length: 15 residues. V dropped 3 bases and J dropped 2; count of bases not matched to a gene: 4. The CDR3 protein is CASSDKRGGAYEQYF. CDR3 sequence (DNA): TGCGCCAGCAGTGATAAGCGGGGGGGCGCCTACGAGCAGTACTTC.

The gene calls are TRBV7-2 and TRBJ1-1, with D maybe TRBD1 (5 bases). V dropped 2 bases and J dropped 1 base, with 8 bases sitting between them. Per germline, CDR1 SGHTA and CDR2 FQGNSA. The CDR3 sequence is 14 residues long. CDR3 region: CASSLIDRNTEAFF. In nucleotides, the CDR3 is TGTGCCAGCAGCTTAATAGACAGGAACACTGAAGCTTTCTTT.

A few counts support this clone. The rearrangement joins TRBV7-3 to TRBJ2-1; a possible D gene is TRBD1 (6 bases). The V and J ends lost 1 base and 0 bases respectively, with 7 bases between them. Germline V gene lookup returns CDR1 SGHTA and CDR2 FQGTGA. CDR3 length equals 15 residues. CDR3 amino acids: CASSLMDSSYNEQFF. DNA for the CDR3: TGTGCCAGCAGCTTAATGGACAGCTCCTACAATGAGCAGTTCTTC.

This clone has only one observation. V is TRBV7-9 and J is TRBJ2-7; 7 bases agree with TRBD2. The CDR3 loop spans 13 amino acids. V was pared by 2 bases and J by 5 bases, with 3 bases of the junction left unmatched. CDR1 and CDR2 (germline): SEHNR, FQNEAQ (reference sequence). CDR3 bases: TGTGCCAGCAGCTTAACCAGCGGGGACGAGCAGTACTTC. Protein: CASSLTSGDEQYF.

The chain is built from TRBV2 and TRBJ1-1; 7 bases line up with TRBD1. The length of the CDR3 is 13 residues. Germline V gives CDR1 SNHLY, CDR2 FYNNEI. V gave up 3 bases and J gave up 5 bases; unmatched junction bases: 3. The chain's CDR3 is CASSDTGETEAFF. The CDR3 nucleotides read TGTGCCAGCAGTGATACAGGGGAAACTGAAGCTTTCTTT.

The CDR3 loop reads CASSHEGRTPYNEQFF. CDR3 sequence (DNA): TGTGCCAGCAGCCACGAGGGGAGGACCCCCTACAATGAGCAGTTCTTC. The V call is TRBV4-2, the J call TRBJ2-1; D perhaps matches TRBD2 (6 bases). Germline CDR1 LGHNA, CDR2 YNFKEQ. CDR3 length: 16 amino acids. V was shortened by 3 bases and J by 2 bases, with 14 bases between the two germline ends.

V is TRBV7-9 and J is TRBJ2-3; tentative D call: TRBD2 (7 bases). The germline V gene encodes CDR1 SEHNR and CDR2 FQNEAQ (reference sequence). This CDR3 is 16 amino acids long. The germline V and J ends were trimmed by 3 bases and 4 bases, with 17 bases remaining between them. The chain's CDR3 is CASSFSVGGLADTQYF. CDR3 nucleotides: TGTGCCAGCAGCTTCTCTGTGGGGGGGCTCGCAGATACGCAGTATTTT.

V is TRBV19 and J is TRBJ2-2; 9 bases align to TRBD1. The CDR3 contains 16 residues. Trimming removed 8 bases from V and 7 bases from J; junction bases left unmatched: 14. Germline V CDR1 and CDR2: LNHDA, SQIVND (reference sequence). The CDR3 region has the DNA TGTGCCAGTCGGGCGTCCTACAGGGGGCGTGTCGGGGAGCTGTTTTTT. This gives the protein CASRASYRGRVGELFF.

This clone has only a few counts. The rearrangement uses TRBV7-9 and TRBJ1-3, with D possibly matching TRBD1 (6 bases). CDR3 length: 15 residues. Trimming took off 5 bases at V and 4 bases at J, with 15 bases between the two ends. Germline V gene lookup returns CDR1 SEHNR and CDR2 FQNEAQ (reference sequence). The CDR3 DNA follows: TGTGCCAGCAGCCCCCAGGCAGGGGAAGGAAACACCATATATTTT. Residues: CASSPQAGEGNTIYF.

This rearrangement joins TRBV4-3 to TRBJ2-5, with TRBD2 matching 13 bases. The germline CDR1 and CDR2 sequences are LGHNA and YSLEER. The CDR3 is 16 residues long. Trimming cost V 2 bases and J 8 bases; bases outside gene matches: 8. Written as DNA, the CDR3 is TGCGCCAGCAGCCAATTGGCAGGACTAGCGGGGGATACCCAGTACTTC. Its translation is CASSQLAGLAGDTQYF.

The chain employs TRBV7-9 and TRBJ2-1; 14 bases line up with TRBD2. Germline values: CDR1 SEHNR, CDR2 FQNEAQ (reference sequence). The CDR3 sequence is 18 residues long. Trimming at V came to 1 base and at J to 6 bases, leaving 8 bases not matched to a gene. CDR3 nucleotides: TGTGCCAGCAGCTTAGGTGTGACTAGCGGGGGGGTTACCAATGAGCAGTTCTTC. Translation: CASSLGVTSGGVTNEQFF.

The chain recombines TRBV6-1 with TRBJ1-5; no clear D. Trimming left V 1 base short and J 5 bases short, with 12 bases between. The CDR3 covers 15 residues. Germline values: CDR1 MNHNS, CDR2 SASEGT. In DNA form, the CDR3 reads TGTGCCAGCAGTGAAGTTGAACGGCGGTATCAGCCCCAGCATTTT. This codes for CASSEVERRYQPQHF.

CDR3: CASSLGGGAGYNEQFF. The CDR3 nucleotides read TGTGCCAGCAGCTTAGGCGGGGGGGCCGGCTACAATGAGCAGTTCTTC. The chain is built from TRBV7-3 and TRBJ2-1; TRBD2 matches at 9 bases. Germline loops: CDR1 SGHTA, CDR2 FQGTGA. The CDR3 loop spans 16 amino acids. V was clipped by 2 bases and J by 3 bases; unmatched bases: 5.

This chain connects TRBV29-1 to TRBJ2-2, with no clear D. This CDR3 is built from 12 residues. Germline CDR1 is SQVTM and CDR2 is ANQGSEA. V was pared by 6 bases and J by 1 base, with 6 bases between. CDR3 DNA sequence: TGCAGCGTCAACAAGAACACCGGGGAGCTGTTTTTT. Protein sequence: CSVNKNTGELFF.

In its sample, this clone was seen once. This chain links TRBV6-5 with TRBJ1-1; TRBD1 might be the D (6 bases). Trimming took off 6 bases at V and 1 base at J, with 12 bases between the two ends. The CDR3 is made up of 14 amino acids. Germline CDR1 is MNHEY and CDR2 is SVGAGI. Here the CDR3 reads CASRGGAPNTEAFF. The CDR3 region has the DNA TGTGCCAGCAGAGGGGGGGCGCCGAACACTGAAGCTTTCTTT.

V is TRBV5-6 and J is TRBJ2-7, with D possibly being TRBD1 (6 bases). The V end was cut by 1 base, the J end by 5 bases, with 19 bases between. Germline V gene lookup returns CDR1 SGHDT and CDR2 YYEEEE. This CDR3 spans 16 amino acids. The CDR3 protein is CASSLRSTGLRNEQYF. CDR3 in DNA: TGTGCCAGCAGCTTGAGGTCCACAGGGCTTCGCAACGAGCAGTACTTC.

This rearrangement joins TRBV29-1 to TRBJ2-1; D is possibly TRBD2 (6 bases). The V end was cut by 3 bases, the J end by 13 bases, with 28 bases between. CDR1 SQVTM and CDR2 ANQGSEA come from the germline V gene. This CDR3 comprises 16 residues. CDR3 bases: TGCAGCGTTGAGGGCGGTGGCGCATCGACCCGGCGGGAACAGTTCTTC. This gives the protein CSVEGGGASTRREQFF.

This clone was counted a few times. The V gene is TRBV12-5, the J gene TRBJ1-5; D may be TRBD1 (6 bases). Germline V gives CDR1 LGHNT, CDR2 FRNRAP. The CDR3 runs 13 residues. V was cut by 4 bases and J by 5 bases, with 9 bases left in between. CDR3 amino acids: CASGWGQDQPQHF. Written as DNA, the CDR3 is TGTGCTAGTGGTTGGGGGCAGGATCAGCCCCAGCATTTT.

The chain employs TRBV5-1 and TRBJ1-4, with 8 bases fitting TRBD1. Per germline, CDR1 SGHRS and CDR2 YFSETQ. The junction had 8 bases not matched to a gene; V was cut back by 4 bases and J by 6 bases. The CDR3 totals 15 residues. CDR3 residues: CASSEDRGIDEKLFF. The CDR3 region has the DNA TGCGCCAGCAGCGAAGACAGGGGTATAGATGAAAAACTGTTTTTT.

The V call is TRBV7-3, the J call TRBJ1-1, with 7 bases identical to TRBD1. The V segment lost 2 bases and the J segment 4 bases; nucleotides outside the gene matches: 4. Germline lookup yields CDR1 SGHTA and CDR2 FQGTGA. The CDR3 is 14 amino acids. In nucleotides, the CDR3 is TGTGCCAGCAGCTTACAGGGGGACTTCACTGAAGCTTTCTTT. Residues: CASSLQGDFTEAFF.

The V gene is TRBV6-5, the J gene TRBJ1-2, with 8 bases that match TRBD1. The V and J ends lost 3 bases and 3 bases, in that order; junction bases with no gene match: 6. Per germline, CDR1 MNHEY and CDR2 SVGAGI. This CDR3 has 15 amino acids. The CDR3 reads CASSYTPGQDYGYTF. In nucleotides, the CDR3 is TGTGCCAGCAGTTATACACCGGGACAGGACTATGGCTACACCTTC.

This chain connects TRBV18 to TRBJ2-3; D is uncertain. The CDR3 extends over 13 amino acids. Trimming shortened V by 2 bases and J by 3 bases, and 6 bases separated the two germline ends. The V gene's germline CDR1 is KGHSH and CDR2 LQKENI. The CDR3 here is CASSPVATDTQYF. CDR3 DNA: TGTGCCAGCTCACCAGTGGCAACAGATACGCAGTATTTT.

This rearrangement joins TRBV7-3 to TRBJ1-1; the D is unclear. The CDR3 has 13 amino acids. Per the germline V gene, CDR1 is SGHTA and CDR2 is FQGTGA. The V gene lost 1 base and the J gene lost 6 bases, with 9 bases spanning the gap. The CDR3 spells CASSLSSTAEAFF. In nucleotides, the CDR3 is TGTGCCAGCAGCTTAAGTAGTACGGCTGAAGCTTTCTTT.